The 7 T cell receptor beta chains below come from one sample, sequenced in a study of T cell repertoires in cytomegalovirus infection. TCRdb analysed the reads with MiXCR anew, one entry per CDR3 protein. The sample includes hundreds of thousands of distinct CDR3 sequences, approximately 30% of them seen just once. Antigens of these TCRs are unknown. This specimen was cultured CD8+ T cells from PBMCs, taken from culture after CMV antigen stimulation. The origin of the receptors is a human donor in good health (CMV status not recorded). Some clones in this sample may be carry-over from other donors' samples.

This clonotype turned up a few times. The chain is built from TRBV7-2 and TRBJ2-3; tentative D call: TRBD1 (7 bases). This CDR3 contains 17 residues. Germline CDR1 SGHTA, CDR2 FQGNSA. With 5 bases removed from V and 0 bases from J, the gap between germline ends came to 18 bases. The CDR3 DNA sequence: TGTGCCAGCAGCCGGGGGTCGGGACAGCATAGCACAGATACGCAGTATTTT. Amino acid sequence: CASSRGSGQHSTDTQYF.

This clonotype came up many times. V and J are TRBV28 and TRBJ1-1; D ambiguous. The germline V and J ends were trimmed by 8 bases and 11 bases, with 18 bases remaining between them. Germline V gene sequence: CDR1 MDHEN, CDR2 SYDVKM. This CDR3 has 12 residues. In nucleotides, the CDR3 is TGTGCCAGCGGTTCCACGCGGTCAGGTGCTTTCTTT. Protein product: CASGSTRSGAFF.

The chain combines TRBV29-1 with TRBJ2-7; tentatively, D is TRBD1 (6 bases). Trimming cost V 1 base and J 4 bases, with 14 bases left between them. CDR3 length equals 14 residues. Per the germline V gene, CDR1 is SQVTM and CDR2 is ANQGSEA. The CDR3 region is CSVEASGAGYEQYF. In DNA form, the CDR3 reads TGCAGCGTTGAAGCTTCAGGGGCAGGTTACGAGCAGTACTTC.

This clonotype was observed a handful of times. The J gene is TRBJ2-1, the V gene TRBV14; D possibly uses TRBD1 or TRBD2 (5 bases each). Trimming removed 4 bases at V and 5 bases at J, with 15 bases between. From germline, CDR1 is SGHDN and CDR2 FVKESK. This CDR3 is 15 amino acids long. CDR3 bases: TGTGCCAGCAGCCGAAAGGGACGGACCCACAATGAGCAGTTCTTC. This sequence encodes CASSRKGRTHNEQFF.

V is TRBV5-4 and J is TRBJ2-1; 12 nucleotides align to TRBD2. Germline trimming cut 4 bases from V and 8 bases from J; bases unmatched to any gene: 13. Germline CDR1 SGHNT, CDR2 YYREEE (reference sequence). CDR3 size: 17 residues. The CDR3 DNA sequence: TGTGCCAGCAGCGATGAAAACGGACTAGCGGGGATCTATGAGCAGTTCTTC. Translation gives CASSDENGLAGIYEQFF.

This chain uses TRBV9 with TRBJ2-3; possible D gene TRBD2, 7 bases. Trimming removed 2 bases at V and 8 bases at J, with 21 bases between. CDR3 length: 16 residues. The germline V gene encodes CDR1 SGDLS and CDR2 YYNGEE. The CDR3 protein is CASSVRGGAVAVTQYF. The CDR3, as DNA: TGTGCCAGCAGCGTGAGAGGGGGGGCTGTGGCAGTTACGCAGTATTTT.

The chain combines TRBV5-6 with TRBJ2-3, with TRBD1 as a possible D gene (5 bases). CDR3 size: 18 residues. V lost 4 bases and J 2 bases, leaving 23 bases between the germline ends. Per germline, CDR1 SGHDT and CDR2 YYEEEE. CDR3: CASSHYLRDSLLTDTQYF. The CDR3, as DNA: TGTGCCAGCAGCCATTACTTACGCGACAGCCTCCTCACAGATACGCAGTATTTT.